This T cell receptor beta chain originates from a study of molecular identifiers for immune sequencing clone quantification. This clonotype was counted ten times or more. The CDR3 covers 14 residues. The germline V and J ends were trimmed by 3 bases and 0 bases, with 7 bases remaining between them. Germline V lookup: CDR1 SGHTA, CDR2 FQGNSA. TCRdb used MiXCR to reprocess the PCR reads, holding one entry per CDR3 protein. The data contain a few hundred thousand distinct CDR3 sequences, about a fifth of them singletons. This receptor was taken from a human donor in good health. Some libraries in this study had Jurkat cell RNA spiked in. The specimen sequenced was naive CD8+ T cells from blood, with Jurkat cell RNA spiked in. Subset of the sample: FACS-sorted CD8+CD4-CCR7+CD45RA+ naive T cells. This chain uses TRBV7-2 with TRBJ2-3; D unclear. The CDR3 region is CASSLTGSTDTQYF. For the CDR3, the DNA is TGTGCCAGCAGCTTGACGGGTAGCACAGATACGCAGTATTTT.